This T cell receptor (beta chain) was retrieved from a study of shared clonotypes between healthy human individuals. Terminally differentiated effector memory CD45RA+ cells were excluded from the naive CD8 cells, which were CD45RO-negative and positively selected for CCR7. This clone has just a few counts. Germline loops: CDR1 MGHRA, CDR2 YSYEKL. Trimming removed 1 base from V and 6 bases from J; junction bases left unmatched: 6. The length of the CDR3 is 15 residues. Repertoires were generated with immunoSEQ multiplex PCR, while TCRdb's copy carries only in-frame clones and drops some. The sample holds about 550,000 clones, 95% to 96% seen once.

The material sequenced was naive CD8+ T cells sorted from blood. The clonotype comes from a woman aged 25 to 39 in good health. The chain carries TRBV4-1 and TRBJ1-2, with 9 bases fitting TRBD1. The CDR3 region is CASSQVGTGSNGYTF. The CDR3 coding sequence is TGCGCCAGCAGCCAAGTCGGGACAGGGTCGAATGGCTACACCTTC.